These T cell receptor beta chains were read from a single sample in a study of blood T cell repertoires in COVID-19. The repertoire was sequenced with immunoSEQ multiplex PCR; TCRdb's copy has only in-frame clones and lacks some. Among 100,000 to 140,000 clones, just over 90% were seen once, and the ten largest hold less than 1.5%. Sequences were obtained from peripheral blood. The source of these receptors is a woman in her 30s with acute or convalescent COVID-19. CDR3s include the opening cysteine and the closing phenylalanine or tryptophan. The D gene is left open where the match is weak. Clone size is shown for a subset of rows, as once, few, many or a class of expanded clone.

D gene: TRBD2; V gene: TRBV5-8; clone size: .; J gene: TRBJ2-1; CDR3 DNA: TGTGCCAGCAGCTCACTTCGAGCGGGAGAATCCTACAATGAGCAGTTCTTC; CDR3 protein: CASSSLRAGESYNEQFF
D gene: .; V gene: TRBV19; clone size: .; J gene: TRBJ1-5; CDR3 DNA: TGTGCCAGTAGTATAGATCGTGCGGGCAATCAGCCCCAGCATTTT; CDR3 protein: CASSIDRAGNQPQHF
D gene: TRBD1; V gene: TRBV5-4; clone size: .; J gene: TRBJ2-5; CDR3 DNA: TGTGCCAGCAGCGGTACAGGGGCGGAAGAGACCCAGTACTTC; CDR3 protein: CASSGTGAEETQYF
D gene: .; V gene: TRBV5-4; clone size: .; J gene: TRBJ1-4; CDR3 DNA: TGTGCCAGCAGCTTCGGACAACGTGAAAAACTGTTTTTT; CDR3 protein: CASSFGQREKLFF
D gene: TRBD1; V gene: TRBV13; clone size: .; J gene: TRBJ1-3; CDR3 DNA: TGTGCCAGCAGCTTAGGCCGGGGCGGGACAGGGGGAAACACCATATATTTT; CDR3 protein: CASSLGRGGTGGNTIYF
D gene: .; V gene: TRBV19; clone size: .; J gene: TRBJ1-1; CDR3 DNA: TGTGCCAGTAGTAAAAACCCCCCTGGGGGGGCCTCTGAAGCTTTCTTT; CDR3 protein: CASSKNPPGGASEAFF
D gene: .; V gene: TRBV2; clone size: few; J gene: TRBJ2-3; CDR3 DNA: TGTGCCAGCAGTGGTTACACAGGACAGATTAGGACAGATACGCAGTATTTT; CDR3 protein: CASSGYTGQIRTDTQYF
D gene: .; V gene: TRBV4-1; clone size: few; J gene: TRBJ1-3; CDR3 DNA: TGCGCCAGCAGCCACCTATTATTAGCTCCCGGGACACTTCACTCTGGAAACACCATATATTTT; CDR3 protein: CASSHLLLAPGTLHSGNTIYF
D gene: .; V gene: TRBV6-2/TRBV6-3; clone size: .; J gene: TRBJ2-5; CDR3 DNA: TGTGCCAGCAGTTACTCGGTGAGGGCCGTTGAGACCCAGTACTTC; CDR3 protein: CASSYSVRAVETQYF
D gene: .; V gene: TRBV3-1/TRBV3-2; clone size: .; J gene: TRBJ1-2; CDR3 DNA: TGTGCCAGCAGCCAAGTCCTTGGACAGAACTTGGCCTTC; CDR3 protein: CASSQVLGQNLAF
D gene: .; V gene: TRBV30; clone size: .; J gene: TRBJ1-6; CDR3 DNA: TGTGCCTGGAGTTCCGTTATAGCTTCACCCCTCCACTTT; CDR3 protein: CAWSSVIASPLHF
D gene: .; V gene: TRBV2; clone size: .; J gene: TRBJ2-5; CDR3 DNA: TGTGCCAGCAGTGTTAGGGCAACCGGACAGTACCAAGAGACCCAGTACTTC; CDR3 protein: CASSVRATGQYQETQYF
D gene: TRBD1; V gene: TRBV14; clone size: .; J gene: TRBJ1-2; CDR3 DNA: TGTGCCAGCAGCCAAGCTCAGGGGGCCCACACCTTC; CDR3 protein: CASSQAQGAHTF
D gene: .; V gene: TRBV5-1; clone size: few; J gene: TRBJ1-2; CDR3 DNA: TGCGCCAGCAGCTTGGATCAGGGGTCCATTGGCTACACCTTC; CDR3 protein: CASSLDQGSIGYTF
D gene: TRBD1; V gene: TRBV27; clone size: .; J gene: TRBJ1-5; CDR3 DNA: TGTGCCAGCAGTTTCTACGGACAGGGCAATCAGCCCCAGCATTTT; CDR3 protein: CASSFYGQGNQPQHF
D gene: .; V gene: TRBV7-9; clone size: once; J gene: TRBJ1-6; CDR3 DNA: TGTGCCAGCAGCTTATTTGGGTACGGGGAGGATTCACCCCTCCACTTT; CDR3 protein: CASSLFGYGEDSPLHF
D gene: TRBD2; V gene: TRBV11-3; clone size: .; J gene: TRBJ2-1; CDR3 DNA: TGTGCCAGCAGCTTAGACGTTCTAGCGGGGGGGCTCTCCTACAATGAGCAGTTCTTC; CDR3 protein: CASSLDVLAGGLSYNEQFF
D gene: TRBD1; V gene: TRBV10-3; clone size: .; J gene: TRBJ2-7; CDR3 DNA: TGTGCCATCAGTGAGTCTGGGGGGACCGGGACAGGAACCTACGAGCAGTACTTC; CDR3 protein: CAISESGGTGTGTYEQYF
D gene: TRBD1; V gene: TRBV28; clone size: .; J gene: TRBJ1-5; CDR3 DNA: TGTGCCAGCAGCACCATACGGGACAGAAGAGAGCCCCAGCATTTT; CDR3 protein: CASSTIRDRREPQHF
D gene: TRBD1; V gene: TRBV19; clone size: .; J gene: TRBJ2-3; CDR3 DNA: TGTGCCAGTAGGACAGGGTCAGATACGCAGTATTTT; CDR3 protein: CASRTGSDTQYF
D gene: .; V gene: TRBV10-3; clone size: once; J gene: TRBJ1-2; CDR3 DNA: TGTGCCATCAGTGAGGGGCGTAGGGGCAGAAGTAACTATGGCTACACCTTC; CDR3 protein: CAISEGRRGRSNYGYTF
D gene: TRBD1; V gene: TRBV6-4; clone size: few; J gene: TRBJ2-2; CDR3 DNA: TGTGCCAGCGGACAGGGGGCGGGAACCGGGGAGCTGTTTTTT; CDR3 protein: CASGQGAGTGELFF
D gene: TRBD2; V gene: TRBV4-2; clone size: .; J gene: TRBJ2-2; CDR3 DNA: TGTGCCAGCAGCCCTAGCGGGGGGGCGAACGGGGAGCTGTTTTTT; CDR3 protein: CASSPSGGANGELFF
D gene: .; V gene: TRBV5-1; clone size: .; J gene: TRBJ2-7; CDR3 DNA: TGCGCCAGCAACAAAGGCGGCGGGCCCTACGAGCAGTACTTC; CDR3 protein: CASNKGGGPYEQYF
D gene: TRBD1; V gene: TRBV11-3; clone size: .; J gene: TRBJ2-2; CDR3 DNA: TGTGCCAGCAGCTTAGATGGAAAAGGGGACAGGGGATCCGGGGAGCTGTTTTTT; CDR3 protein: CASSLDGKGDRGSGELFF
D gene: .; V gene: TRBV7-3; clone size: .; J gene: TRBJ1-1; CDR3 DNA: TGTGCCAGCAGCCGCAGTTCCCACGGGACTGAAGCTTTCTTT; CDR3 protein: CASSRSSHGTEAFF
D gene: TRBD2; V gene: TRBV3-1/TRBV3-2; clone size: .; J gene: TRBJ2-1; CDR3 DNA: TGTGCCAGCAGCCCAGGGGGGACTAGCGGGCACAATGAGCAGTTCTTC; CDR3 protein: CASSPGGTSGHNEQFF
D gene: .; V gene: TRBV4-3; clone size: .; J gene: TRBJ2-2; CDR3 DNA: TGCGCCAGCAGCCAAGCGTCCCCCGGGGAGCTGTTTTTT; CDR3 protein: CASSQASPGELFF
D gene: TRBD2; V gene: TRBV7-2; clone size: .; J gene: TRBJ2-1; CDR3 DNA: TGTGCCAGCAGCTTAGCTGCGGGAGGGTACAATGAGCAGTTCTTC; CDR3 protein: CASSLAAGGYNEQFF
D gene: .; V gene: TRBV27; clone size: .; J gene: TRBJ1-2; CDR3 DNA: TGTGCCACCCGACGAACCGATGGAGGATACTATGGCTACACCTTC; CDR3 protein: CATRRTDGGYYGYTF
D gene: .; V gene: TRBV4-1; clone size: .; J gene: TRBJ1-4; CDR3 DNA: TGCGCCAGCAGCCAACCCTCGAATACAGGGTCTTCTAGGGAAAAACTGTTTTTT; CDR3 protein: CASSQPSNTGSSREKLFF
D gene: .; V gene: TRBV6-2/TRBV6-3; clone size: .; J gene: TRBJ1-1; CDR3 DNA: TGTGCCAGCAGTTTTGGGGGGGGGAACACTGAAGCTTTCTTT; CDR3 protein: CASSFGGGNTEAFF
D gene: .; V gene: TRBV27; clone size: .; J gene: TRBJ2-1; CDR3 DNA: TGTGCCAGCAGAGAGGGCGGGATGAGCTCCTACAATGAGCAGTTCTTC; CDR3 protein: CASREGGMSSYNEQFF
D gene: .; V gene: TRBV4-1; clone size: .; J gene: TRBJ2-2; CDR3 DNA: TGCGCCAGCAGCCGGGGTGGGGGCGACACCGGGGAGCTGTTTTTT; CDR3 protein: CASSRGGGDTGELFF
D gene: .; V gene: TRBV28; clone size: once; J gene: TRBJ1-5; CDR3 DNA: TGTGCCAGCAGTTATGCAGAAAATCAGCCCCAGCATTTT; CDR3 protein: CASSYAENQPQHF
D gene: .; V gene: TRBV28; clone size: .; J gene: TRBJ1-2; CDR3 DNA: TGTGCCAGCAAAGTAGAGAATTACTATGGCTACACCTTC; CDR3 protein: CASKVENYYGYTF
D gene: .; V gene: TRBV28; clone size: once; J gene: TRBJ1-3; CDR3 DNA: TGTGCCAGCAGTTTAGATAAGGGGGTGAGATCTGGAAACACCATATATTTT; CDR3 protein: CASSLDKGVRSGNTIYF
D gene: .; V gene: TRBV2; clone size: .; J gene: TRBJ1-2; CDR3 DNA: TGTGCCAGCAGTGGAGGACGTGCCGGGGACACCTTC; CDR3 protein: CASSGGRAGDTF
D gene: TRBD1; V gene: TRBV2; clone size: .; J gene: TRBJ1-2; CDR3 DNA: TGTGCCAGCAGTGAGGGGGACAGGGAACCTGATGGCTACACCTTC; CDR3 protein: CASSEGDREPDGYTF
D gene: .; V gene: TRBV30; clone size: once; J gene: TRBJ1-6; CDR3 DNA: TGTGCCTGGAGTGTAAGGGGCGCACCGAGTTCACCCCTCCACTTT; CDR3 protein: CAWSVRGAPSSPLHF